Below are 20 T cell receptor beta chains sequenced from a single sample in a study of T cells of healthy individuals. TCRdb fed the 5' RACE reads into MiXCR, producing one record per CDR3 protein. The data contain nearly 100,000 distinct CDR3 sequences, 15% to 20% of them seen just once; the ten biggest clones take up around 6.5%. The receptors stem from a human donor in good health.

The V call is TRBV19, the J call TRBJ2-2; D is undetermined. Germline CDR1 and CDR2: LNHDA and SQIVND (reference sequence). V was trimmed by 4 bases and J by 1 base, leaving 4 bases between them. The CDR3 extends over 13 amino acids. The CDR3 region has the DNA TGTGCCAGTAGTACAGTGAACACCGGGGAGCTGTTTTTT. Residues: CASSTVNTGELFF.

V is TRBV27 and J is TRBJ2-1; D ambiguous. The V gene's germline CDR1 is MNHEY and CDR2 SMNVEV (reference sequence). The ends were cut back, 0 bases at V and 0 bases at J, with 15 bases in the middle. This CDR3 contains 18 residues. The CDR3 nucleotides read TGTGCCAGCAGTTTATCTGGCGGACGGATATACTCCTACAATGAGCAGTTCTTC. Amino acids: CASSLSGGRIYSYNEQFF.

This clonotype was recorded many times. The chain has TRBV29-1 and TRBJ2-1; the match to TRBD1 covers 8 bases. Germline lookup yields CDR1 SQVTM and CDR2 ANQGSEA. This CDR3 has 16 amino acids. V shed 1 base and J 4 bases; nucleotides not matched to a gene: 9. For the CDR3, the DNA is TGCAGCGTTGAAGTCGGGGGACAGGTCCTTTACAATGAGCAGTTCTTC. As protein: CSVEVGGQVLYNEQFF.

This clonotype was seen only a few times. The rearrangement joins TRBV10-3 to TRBJ1-1, with D perhaps matching TRBD1 (5 bases). V shed 0 bases and J shed 10 bases, with 15 bases lying between them. This CDR3 comprises 14 residues. Looked up from germline, CDR1 is ENHRY and CDR2 is SYGVKD. The CDR3 sequence is CAISESGSGGSAFF. CDR3 DNA sequence: TGTGCCATCAGTGAGTCGGGATCCGGGGGGTCAGCTTTCTTT.

This clonotype is medium-sized. The gene calls are TRBV28 and TRBJ2-6; possible D gene TRBD1, 5 bases. Trimming left V 7 bases short and J 0 bases short, with 10 bases between. Germline V gene data show CDR1 as MDHEN and CDR2 as SYDVKM. The CDR3 covers 15 residues. The chain's CDR3 is CASKGQSSGANVLTF. CDR3 bases: TGTGCCAGCAAGGGGCAGAGCTCTGGGGCCAACGTCCTGACTTTC.

This clonotype was picked up many times. The chain has TRBV20-1 and TRBJ1-4; D is ambiguous. Per the germline V gene, CDR1 is DFQATT and CDR2 is SNEGSKA (reference sequence). This CDR3 is 13 amino acids long. V was cut by 6 bases and J by 7 bases, with 15 bases left in between. CDR3 residues: CSASTEEGEKLFF. CDR3 bases: TGCAGTGCCTCCACAGAAGAGGGTGAAAAACTGTTTTTT.

This chain connects TRBV6-5 to TRBJ1-5; 7 bases fit TRBD1. The CDR3 is 12 amino acids. Germline V gene data show CDR1 as MNHEY and CDR2 as SVGAGI. Trimming cost V 10 bases and J 4 bases; bases outside gene matches: 4. CDR3 nucleotides: TGTGCCACCCGACAGGGAAATCAGCCCCAGCATTTT. Residues: CATRQGNQPQHF.

The J gene is TRBJ2-5, the V gene TRBV29-1; perhaps TRBD2 as D (5 bases). The germline V and J ends were trimmed by 1 base and 5 bases, with 14 bases remaining between them. This CDR3 has 14 residues. Germline V CDR1 and CDR2: SQVTM, ANQGSEA. The CDR3 sequence is CSVEGERPGETQYF. CDR3 DNA: TGCAGCGTTGAAGGGGAGAGACCTGGGGAGACCCAGTACTTC.

The chain is built from TRBV20-1 and TRBJ1-2, with a weak D call TRBD1 (5 bases). CDR3 length: 14 residues. Germline V gene sequence: CDR1 DFQATT, CDR2 SNEGSKA (reference sequence). V lost 2 bases and J lost 4, with 14 bases in between. The CDR3 bases are TGCAGTGCTAGACCTCCAGGGAGAAGCTATGGCTACACCTTC. This codes for CSARPPGRSYGYTF.

This chain links TRBV7-2 with TRBJ1-1; D is ambiguous. The germline V gene has CDR1 SGHTA and CDR2 FQGNSA. The CDR3 spans 13 residues. V was shortened by 10 bases and J by 0 bases, with 12 bases between the two germline ends. The CDR3 DNA sequence: TGTGCCACGTCGACTCCATTGAACACTGAAGCTTTCTTT. This translates into CATSTPLNTEAFF.

This clonotype was recorded at least ten times. V and J are TRBV29-1 and TRBJ1-1, with D unresolved. V lost 3 bases and J 2 bases, leaving 10 bases between the germline ends. Germline loops: CDR1 SQVTM, CDR2 ANQGSEA. The CDR3 length is 13 residues. DNA for the CDR3: TGCAGCGTTGACCCTACGGATAACACTGAAGCTTTCTTT. This translates into CSVDPTDNTEAFF.

The CDR3 region has the DNA TGTGCCAGCTCACCAACAACAGGAAGCACCTACGAGCAGTACTTC. Protein product: CASSPTTGSTYEQYF. V is TRBV18 and J is TRBJ2-7, with D possibly being TRBD1 (5 bases). Germline CDR1 is KGHSH and CDR2 is LQKENI. The CDR3 is made up of 15 amino acids. V was shortened by 2 bases and J by 2 bases, with 13 bases between the two germline ends.

The V and J genes are TRBV13 and TRBJ2-1; maybe TRBD2 (5 bases). The CDR3 totals 14 residues. Germline CDR1 reads PRHDT; CDR2 reads FYEKMQ (reference sequence). Between the trimmed V and J ends, which lost 5 bases and 7 bases, there was a span of 15 bases. The DNA of the CDR3 is TGTGCCAGCAGCCCAACGGCCGGAGGAAATGAGCAGTTCTTC. Its protein product is CASSPTAGGNEQFF.

The DNA of the CDR3 is TGCGCCAGCAGCCAAGCTTCGATCGGTGACTACGAGCAGTACTTC. Translating gives CASSQASIGDYEQYF. This chain joins TRBV4-1 and TRBJ2-7; D is ambiguous. The CDR3 totals 15 residues. Per the germline V gene, CDR1 is MGHRA and CDR2 is YSYEKL. Trimming pared 1 base from V and 3 bases from J, leaving 13 bases between.

The CDR3 loop reads CASALGFGSGYNSPLHF. In DNA form, the CDR3 reads TGTGCCAGCGCGTTAGGGTTCGGTTCTGGCTATAATTCACCCCTCCACTTT. V and J are TRBV7-2 and TRBJ1-6; D is unresolved. CDR1 is SGHTA, CDR2 FQGNSA, per germline. V was pared by 8 bases and J by 3 bases, with 20 bases between. CDR3 size: 17 residues.

This clonotype has a handful of counts. The chain couples TRBV4-2 to TRBJ2-3; D is undetermined. Trimming shortened V by 0 bases and J by 6 bases, and 10 bases separated the two germline ends. This CDR3 region has 14 residues. CDR1 is LGHNA, CDR2 YNFKEQ, per germline. The CDR3 loop reads CASSQDRPVDTQYF. The CDR3 coding sequence is TGTGCCAGCAGCCAAGATCGTCCGGTGGATACGCAGTATTTT.

The V and J genes are TRBV6-2 or TRBV6-3 and TRBJ1-5; perhaps TRBD1 as D (5 bases). Germline CDR1 and CDR2: MNHEY and SVGEGT. CDR3 length: 17 amino acids. V lost 2 bases, J lost 1 base, and 15 bases lay in between. The CDR3 spells CASSYEGYIGSNQPQHF. The CDR3 coding sequence is TGTGCCAGCAGTTACGAGGGGTACATAGGCAGCAATCAGCCCCAGCATTTT.

This clonotype was seen ten or more times. The chain joins TRBV3-1 to TRBJ2-7, with 9 bases aligning to TRBD2. The germline V gene encodes CDR1 LGHDT and CDR2 YNNKEL (reference sequence). There are 13 residues in the CDR3. V was clipped by 6 bases and J by 3 bases; unmatched bases: 3. The CDR3 here is CASSPSGNYEQYF. CDR3 nucleotide sequence: TGTGCCAGCAGTCCTAGCGGGAACTACGAGCAGTACTTC.

The chain carries TRBV6-6 and TRBJ2-3; 9 bases match TRBD2. V trimming: 0 bases; J trimming: 5 bases; junction bases outside the gene matches: 0. The CDR3 runs to 14 residues. CDR1 MNHNY and CDR2 SVGAGI come from the germline V gene (reference sequence). The CDR3 sequence: CASSYSAGGDTQYF. The CDR3 DNA reads as TGTGCCAGCAGTTACTCAGCGGGAGGAGATACGCAGTATTTT.

Many counts were recorded for this clonotype. The chain is built from TRBV29-1 and TRBJ2-7; D assignment may be TRBD1 or TRBD2 (5 bases each). Per the germline V gene, CDR1 is SQVTM and CDR2 is ANQGSEA. This CDR3 has 13 amino acids. Trimming left V 7 bases short and J 4 bases short, with 17 bases between. The DNA of the CDR3 is TGCAGCGCCCTATCGAGGGGCCAGTACGAGCAGTACTTC. Residues: CSALSRGQYEQYF.